This paragraph covers one T cell receptor (beta chain) sequence. Its antigen is undetermined. Trimming removed 6 bases from V and 2 bases from J, with 8 bases in between. Germline lookup yields CDR1 MNHNS and CDR2 SASEGT. CDR3 length equals 13 residues. This sample is part of a study of cytomegalovirus exposure and HLA in healthy donors. Findings and caveats of the study: Owing to their indistinguishability, certain V segments, notably TRBV6-2 and TRBV6-3, were excluded. Cytomegalovirus-associated TCR beta chains were listed, numbering roughly 150.

PCR amplification relied on 60 Vbeta primers (plus 13 Jbeta primers). Some clones are missing from TCRdb's copy, which holds only in-frame ones; the method was immunoSEQ multiplex PCR. The sample includes over 65,000 clones, roughly 76% of them seen just once. The chain is built from TRBV6-1 and TRBJ1-5; D gene ambiguous. The sequencing sample was made of PBMCs. The receptor was isolated from a man aged 60 to 69 in good health and CMV-seropositive. CDR3 in DNA: TGTGCCAGCAGACTTATGCGCAATCAGCCCCAGCATTTT. Amino acids: CASRLMRNQPQHF.